The rows below give T cell receptor beta chains drawn from one sample of a study of T cells in Graves' hyperthyroidism and ophthalmopathy. TCRdb reprocessed the multiplex PCR reads via MiXCR and lists one record per CDR3 protein. The sample contains 550,000 to 600,000 distinct CDR3 sequences, around 42% of which appear only once. The material sequenced was peripheral blood or thyroid tissue (not recorded which). The receptor set was obtained from an adult woman with Graves' disease, either hyperthyroidism or ophthalmopathy (not recorded which). CDR3s include the opening cysteine and the closing phenylalanine or tryptophan.

V gene: TRBV12-3/TRBV12-4; J gene: TRBJ1-4; CDR3 protein: CASGRGSTNEKLFF
V gene: TRBV9; J gene: TRBJ2-7; CDR3 protein: CASSVGGRHYEQYF
V gene: TRBV6-6; J gene: TRBJ1-1; CDR3 protein: CASNRQGSTEAFF
V gene: TRBV7-6; J gene: TRBJ2-5; CDR3 protein: CASTPGAGAETQYF
V gene: TRBV10-1; J gene: TRBJ2-3; CDR3 protein: CASRQGNFPADTQYF
V gene: TRBV4-1; J gene: TRBJ2-7; CDR3 protein: CASSHLWTGNEQYF
V gene: TRBV7-2; J gene: TRBJ1-1; CDR3 protein: CASSSIPDSSLGAFF
V gene: TRBV20-1; J gene: TRBJ2-6; CDR3 protein: CSAGRGSANVLTF
V gene: TRBV5-4; J gene: TRBJ2-7; CDR3 protein: CASSSAGRYEQYF
V gene: TRBV20-1; J gene: TRBJ2-7; CDR3 protein: CSARGGGTSGSYEQYF
V gene: TRBV29-1; J gene: TRBJ2-2; CDR3 protein: CSVEILASTGELFF
V gene: TRBV2; J gene: -; CDR3 protein: CASREDSYNEQYF
V gene: TRBV10-3; J gene: TRBJ1-1; CDR3 protein: CAIRGDRGGNTEAFF
V gene: TRBV7-9; J gene: TRBJ2-7; CDR3 protein: CASSLNGNNYEQYF
V gene: TRBV6-4; J gene: TRBJ1-2; CDR3 protein: CASSGDSEAFNYGYTF
V gene: TRBV5-1; J gene: TRBJ2-2; CDR3 protein: CASSFTGTGDSTGELFF
V gene: TRBV10-2; J gene: TRBJ1-5; CDR3 protein: CASSAADNLRPQHF
V gene: TRBV30; J gene: TRBJ1-6; CDR3 protein: CAWDRTGGSPLHF
V gene: TRBV7-2; J gene: TRBJ1-1; CDR3 protein: CASSTQGATNTEAFF
V gene: TRBV20-1; J gene: TRBJ1-1; CDR3 protein: CSARSGAMNTEAFF
V gene: TRBV5-1; J gene: TRBJ1-3; CDR3 protein: CASRSGTGPGNTIYF
V gene: TRBV19; J gene: TRBJ1-1; CDR3 protein: CASSPGPENTEAFF
V gene: TRBV7-4; J gene: TRBJ1-1; CDR3 protein: CASSLSAGQGNTEAFF
V gene: TRBV7-6; J gene: TRBJ1-6; CDR3 protein: CASSQDEQGHNSPLHF
V gene: TRBV4-1; J gene: TRBJ2-7; CDR3 protein: CASSATGGSYEQYF
V gene: TRBV3-1; J gene: TRBJ1-1; CDR3 protein: CASSQDRRLNTEAFF
V gene: TRBV29-1; J gene: TRBJ2-7; CDR3 protein: CSVVASGSRSSYEQYF
V gene: TRBV20-1; J gene: TRBJ2-7; CDR3 protein: CSARDRRAGGNEQYF
V gene: TRBV20-1; J gene: TRBJ2-5; CDR3 protein: CSARDQVGKETQYF